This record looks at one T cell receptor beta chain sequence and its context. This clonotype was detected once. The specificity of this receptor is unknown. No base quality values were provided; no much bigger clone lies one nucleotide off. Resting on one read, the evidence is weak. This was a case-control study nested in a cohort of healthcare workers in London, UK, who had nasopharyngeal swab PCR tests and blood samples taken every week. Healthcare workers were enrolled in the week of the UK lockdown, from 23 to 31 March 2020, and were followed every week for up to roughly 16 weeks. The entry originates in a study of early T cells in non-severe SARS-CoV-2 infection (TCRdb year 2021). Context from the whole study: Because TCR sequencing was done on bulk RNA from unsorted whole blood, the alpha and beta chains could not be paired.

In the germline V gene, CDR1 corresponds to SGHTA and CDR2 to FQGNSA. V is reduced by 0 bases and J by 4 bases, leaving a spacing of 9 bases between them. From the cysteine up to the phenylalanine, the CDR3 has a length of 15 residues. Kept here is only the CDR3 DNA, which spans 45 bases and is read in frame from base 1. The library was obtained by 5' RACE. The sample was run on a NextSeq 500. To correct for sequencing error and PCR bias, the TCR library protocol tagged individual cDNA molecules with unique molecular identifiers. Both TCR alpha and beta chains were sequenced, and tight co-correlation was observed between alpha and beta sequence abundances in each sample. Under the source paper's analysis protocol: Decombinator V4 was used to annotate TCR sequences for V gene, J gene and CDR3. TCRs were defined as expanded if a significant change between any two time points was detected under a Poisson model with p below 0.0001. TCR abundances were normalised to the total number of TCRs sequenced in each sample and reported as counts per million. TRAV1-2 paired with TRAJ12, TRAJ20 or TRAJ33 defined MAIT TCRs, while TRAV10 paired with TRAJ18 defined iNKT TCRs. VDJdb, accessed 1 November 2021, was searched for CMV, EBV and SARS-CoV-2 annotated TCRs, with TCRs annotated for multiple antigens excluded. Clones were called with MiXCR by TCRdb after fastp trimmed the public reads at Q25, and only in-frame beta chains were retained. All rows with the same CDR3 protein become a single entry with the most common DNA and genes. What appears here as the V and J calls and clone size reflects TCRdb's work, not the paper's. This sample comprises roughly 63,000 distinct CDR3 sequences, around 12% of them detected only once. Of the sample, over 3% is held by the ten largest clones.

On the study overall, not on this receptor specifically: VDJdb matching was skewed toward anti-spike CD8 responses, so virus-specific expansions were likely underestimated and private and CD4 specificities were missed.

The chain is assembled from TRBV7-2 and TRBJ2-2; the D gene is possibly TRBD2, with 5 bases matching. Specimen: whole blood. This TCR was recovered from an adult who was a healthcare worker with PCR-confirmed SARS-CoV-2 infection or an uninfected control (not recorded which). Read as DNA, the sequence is TGTGCCAGCAGCTTAGCCGGGGTCCTCACCGGGGAGCTGTTTTTT. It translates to CASSLAGVLTGELFF.